Listed here are 24 T cell receptor beta chains from one sample, sequenced in a study of cytomegalovirus exposure and HLA in healthy donors. It was with 60 Vbeta and 13 Jbeta primers that the PCR ran. Here immunoSEQ multiplex PCR was the method, and the copy in TCRdb shows in-frame clones only, minus some. The sample contains nearly 110,000 clones, more than 60% of which appear only once. The sample comprised PBMCs. The origin of the receptors is a man in his sixties in good health and CMV-seronegative.

This sequence joins TRBV27 and TRBJ2-7; the match to TRBD1 covers 9 bases. Trimming at V came to 3 bases and at J to 7 bases, leaving 10 bases not matched to a gene. The CDR3 contains 15 residues. The germline V gene has CDR1 MNHEY and CDR2 SMNVEV (reference sequence). The CDR3 DNA sequence: TGTGCCAGCAGTTTGTCGGGACAGGGATGGGAAGAGCAGTACGTC. Protein sequence: CASSLSGQGWEEQYV.

The rearrangement joins TRBV15 to TRBJ2-7; D is perhaps TRBD1 (7 bases). V was pared by 7 bases and J by 9 bases, with 25 bases between. The CDR3 runs to 15 residues. CDR1 LNHNV and CDR2 YYDKDF come from the germline V gene (reference sequence). The CDR3 loop reads CATNPGQLTGGGQYF. DNA for the CDR3: TGTGCCACCAACCCGGGACAGCTCACCGGGGGAGGGCAGTACTTC. Full variable domain (outside the CDR3, taken from reference TRBV15 and TRBJ2-7): DAMVIQNPRYQVTQFGKPVTLSCSQTLNHNVMYWYQQKSSQAPKLLFHYYDKDFNNEADTPDNFQSRRPNTSFCFLDIRSPGLGDTAMYLCATNPGQLTGGGQYFGPGTRLTVT.

The J gene is TRBJ1-1, the V gene TRBV4-1; 7 bases are a match to TRBD1. This CDR3 comprises 15 residues. V gave up 1 base and J gave up 7 bases; unmatched junction bases: 9. In germline, CDR1 is MGHRA, CDR2 YSYEKL. The chain's CDR3 is CASSQATGALSEAFF. The CDR3 region has the DNA TGCGCCAGCAGCCAAGCTACAGGGGCTTTGAGTGAAGCTTTCTTT.

This chain joins TRBV6-1 and TRBJ2-3; TRBD2 matches 9 bases. With V trimmed by 4 bases and J by 4 bases, 12 bases remained unmatched. Germline assignment: CDR1 MNHNS and CDR2 SASEGT. The CDR3 totals 17 residues. The CDR3 loop reads CASSGRPRRGGPDTQYF. The CDR3 coding sequence is TGTGCCAGCAGTGGAAGGCCTCGGCGGGGGGGTCCAGATACGCAGTATTTT.

The chain has TRBV4-3 and TRBJ1-5; a possible D gene is TRBD1 (5 bases). The CDR3 runs to 14 residues. Trimming removed 0 bases at V and 6 bases at J, with 9 bases between. CDR1 LGHNA and CDR2 YSLEER come from the germline V gene. The CDR3 here is CASSQERGPQPQHF. The CDR3 DNA reads TGCGCCAGCAGCCAAGAAAGGGGCCCTCAGCCCCAGCATTTT.

This clone has more than one count but fewer than ten. The rearrangement uses TRBV6-1 and TRBJ2-2; 7 bases align to TRBD2. Per germline, CDR1 MNHNS and CDR2 SASEGT. The CDR3 runs 14 residues. Trimming removed 6 bases from V and 6 bases from J; junction bases left unmatched: 7. The CDR3 sequence is CASRVGGSAGELFF. The CDR3 DNA sequence: TGTGCCAGCAGGGTGGGGGGGTCGGCCGGGGAGCTGTTTTTT.

The chain carries TRBV29-1 and TRBJ1-2; possibly TRBD1 for D (5 bases). This CDR3 contains 13 residues. Germline V gives CDR1 SQVTM, CDR2 ANQGSEA. Trimming removed 3 bases at V and 5 bases at J, with 13 bases between. CDR3 coding DNA: TGCAGCGTTGATTATGGGGCCCAATATGGCTACACCTTC. This codes for CSVDYGAQYGYTF.

This clone has a single count. The J gene is TRBJ1-3, the V gene TRBV7-9; 9 bases fit TRBD1. This CDR3 comprises 17 residues. V lost 5 bases and J lost 0; bases outside the gene matches: 8. Germline values: CDR1 SEHNR, CDR2 FQNEAQ (reference sequence). The CDR3 DNA is TGTGCCAGCAGCACAGGACAGGGGCCTTACTCTGGAAACACCATATATTTT. As protein: CASSTGQGPYSGNTIYF.

This sequence joins TRBV5-1 and TRBJ2-5; no reliable D call. Trimming removed 1 base from V and 3 bases from J, with 10 bases in between. Germline V gives CDR1 SGHRS, CDR2 YFSETQ. The CDR3 totals 14 residues. The CDR3 DNA is TGCGCCAGCAGCTTGCGTTCACCAGAAGAGACCCAGTACTTC. Translated: CASSLRSPEETQYF.

A single count supports this clone. The chain carries TRBV7-9 and TRBJ2-3, with 7 positions matching TRBD2. This CDR3 spans 18 amino acids. The J segment lost 4 bases and the V segment lost 4 bases, leaving 17 bases of the junction unmatched. CDR1 is SEHNR, CDR2 FQNEAQ, per germline (reference sequence). CDR3 bases: TGTGCCAGCAGCTACGTGTTCATTGGAGCGGGGACGCCAGATACGCAGTATTTT. Translating gives CASSYVFIGAGTPDTQYF.

The rearrangement uses TRBV5-1 and TRBJ1-2; TRBD1 might be the D (5 bases). Germline CDR1 SGHRS, CDR2 YFSETQ. V was trimmed by 0 bases and J by 6 bases, leaving 15 bases between them. The CDR3 extends over 15 amino acids. CDR3 nucleotides: TGCGCCAGCAGCTTGGGGGGGGGAGGCCAAGATGGCTACACCTTC. Its translation is CASSLGGGGQDGYTF.

The CDR3 spells CASSLVKAGGLNEQFF. CDR3 coding DNA: TGCGCCAGCAGCTTGGTAAAAGCGGGGGGTCTAAATGAGCAGTTCTTC. V and J are TRBV5-1 and TRBJ2-1; TRBD2 matches at 9 bases. The CDR3 totals 16 residues. Germline loops: CDR1 SGHRS, CDR2 YFSETQ. The V and J ends lost 0 bases and 7 bases, in that order; junction bases with no gene match: 8.

The chain links TRBV7-9 to TRBJ1-1; D is undetermined. Looked up from germline, CDR1 is SEHNR and CDR2 is FQNEAQ (reference sequence). Trimming cost V 2 bases and J 7 bases, with 17 bases left between them. This CDR3 is built from 15 residues. The CDR3 DNA reads TGTGCCAGCAGCTTACCGATCCGGGAGGACCTTGAAGCTTTCTTT. This gives the protein CASSLPIREDLEAFF.

The V call is TRBV6-4, the J call TRBJ1-6, with 7 bases fitting TRBD1. V lost 5 bases, J lost 8 bases, and 3 bases stayed unmatched. The germline V gene encodes CDR1 MRHNA and CDR2 SNTAGT. This CDR3 contains 13 residues. CDR3 sequence reads: CASSRGLDSPLHF. The CDR3 DNA reads as TGTGCCAGCAGTAGGGGGCTGGATTCACCCCTCCACTTT.

The rearrangement joins TRBV5-6 to TRBJ1-5; tentative D call: TRBD1 (5 bases). Trimming took 3 bases from V and 4 from J, leaving 11 bases between them. The CDR3 has 14 amino acids. Germline V lookup: CDR1 SGHDT, CDR2 YYEEEE. CDR3 nucleotide sequence: TGTGCCAGCAGCTACCGGGACTTTAATCAGCCCCAGCATTTT. Translated, it gives CASSYRDFNQPQHF.

This chain connects TRBV7-2 to TRBJ1-5; 7 bases are a match to TRBD1. The ends lost 3 bases at V and 3 bases at J; junction bases unmatched: 8. Germline lookup yields CDR1 SGHTA and CDR2 FQGNSA. This CDR3 comprises 16 residues. The CDR3: CASSLGTGASNQPQHF. CDR3 sequence (DNA): TGTGCCAGCAGCTTGGGTACAGGGGCTTCCAATCAGCCCCAGCATTTT.

The V and J genes are TRBV9 and TRBJ1-2; 9 bases map to TRBD1. The germline gives CDR1 SGDLS, CDR2 YYNGEE. The CDR3 totals 17 residues. The J segment lost 5 bases and the V segment lost 2 bases, leaving 13 bases of the junction unmatched. CDR3 protein: CASSVGQGWVAAYGYTF. In nucleotides, the CDR3 is TGTGCCAGCAGCGTCGGACAGGGGTGGGTTGCCGCTTATGGCTACACCTTC.

There are a few counts of this clone. J is TRBJ2-7 and V is TRBV28, with D uncertain. Germline assignment: CDR1 MDHEN and CDR2 SYDVKM. The length of the CDR3 is 14 residues. Trimming stripped 6 bases from V and 3 bases from J, with 15 bases between. The CDR3 DNA sequence: TGTGCCAGCAGCCTTGCGTCACCTGGCTACGAGCAGTACTTC. Translated, it gives CASSLASPGYEQYF.

V usage is TRBV9 and J usage is TRBJ2-5; weak D call: TRBD2 (7 bases). With 0 bases removed from V and 5 bases from J, the gap between germline ends came to 14 bases. The CDR3 spans 15 residues. CDR1 is SGDLS, CDR2 YYNGEE, per germline. The CDR3 sequence is CASSVGGGGEETQYF. CDR3 in DNA: TGTGCCAGCAGCGTAGGGGGAGGGGGAGAGGAGACCCAGTACTTC. Using reference TRBV9 and TRBJ2-5 for the parts outside the CDR3, the full variable domain is DSGVTQTPKHLITATGQRVTLRCSPRSGDLSVYWYQQSLDQGLQFLIQYYNGEERAKGNILERFSAQQFPDLHSELNLSSLELGDSALYFCASSVGGGGEETQYFGPGTRLLVL.

The chain is built from TRBV19 and TRBJ1-2; a weak D match, TRBD1 (5 bases). The CDR3 spans 13 residues. CDR1 and CDR2 from the germline V gene are LNHDA and SQIVND (reference sequence). The V gene lost 4 bases and the J gene lost 3 bases, with 9 bases spanning the gap. CDR3 coding DNA: TGTGCCAGTAGTAGCGGACAAGACTATGGCTACACCTTC. Residues: CASSSGQDYGYTF.

Notes on this clone: This same CDR3 is encoded by further DNA sequences in the sample. V and J are TRBV7-9 and TRBJ2-1; the match to TRBD2 covers 10 bases. Germline lookup yields CDR1 SEHNR and CDR2 FQNEAQ (reference sequence). After removal of 0 bases from V and 4 bases from J, the junction contained 3 bases not matched to a gene. CDR3 length equals 16 residues. This chain's CDR3 is CASSLALAGAYNEQFF. CDR3 bases: TGTGCCAGCAGCTTAGCCCTAGCGGGGGCATACAATGAGCAGTTCTTC.

This clone appeared a few times. V is TRBV7-2 and J is TRBJ2-1; 10 positions match TRBD2. Losses at the gene ends were 1 base for V and 5 bases for J; bases not matched to a gene: 2. The CDR3 sequence is 15 residues long. CDR1 and CDR2 from the germline V gene are SGHTA and FQGNSA. The CDR3 nucleotides are TGTGCCAGCAGCTTAGAGCGGGGGGGTCACAATGAGCAGTTCTTC. Amino acids: CASSLERGGHNEQFF.

This clone was recorded once. This chain links TRBV7-5 with TRBJ1-2. TRBV7-5 is a pseudogene locus. The CDR3 is 17 residues long. The DNA of the CDR3 is TGTGCCAGAAGCCTACCACCATCCGGTGCCCCTATCTATGGCTACACCTTC. Residues: CARSLPPSGAPIYGYTF.

A word on this clone: Relative to the germline gene, one junction end is altered; a read error may explain this. This rearrangement joins TRBV19 to TRBJ1-1; 7 bases match TRBD1. This CDR3 comprises 16 residues. From germline, CDR1 is LNHDA and CDR2 SQIVND (reference sequence). This CDR3 is CASSRLQGRGYTEAFF. In nucleotides, the CDR3 is TGCGCCAGTAGTCGGTTACAGGGGAGAGGATACACTGAAGCTTTCTTT. Looking up the rest from reference TRBV19 and TRBJ1-1 gives the full variable domain: DGGITQSPKYLFRKEGQNVTLSCEQNLNHDAMYWYRQDPGQGLRLIYYSQIVNDFQKGDIAEGYSVSREKKESFPLTVTSAQKNPTAFYLCASSRLQGRGYTEAFFGQGTRLTVV.